This TCR beta chain appears in the sequencing data of a study of T cell repertoires in cytomegalovirus infection. Study overall: CMV infection and matching HLA type were both indicated by public TCR beta signatures. Study findings and constraints: Cumulative frequency of public TCR beta families picked out carriers of CMV plus the relevant HLA. In two of eight donors, the top clonotype was HLA-C-restricted CMV-specific.

To note about this clonotype: Its target is unknown.

TCRdb re-analysed the reads in MiXCR, keeping a single row per CDR3 protein. The table includes over 85,000 distinct CDR3 sequences, about 15% detected once. The V end was cut by 8 bases, the J end by 6 bases, with 14 bases between. The germline CDR1 and CDR2 sequences are LNHDA and SQIVND (reference sequence). This CDR3 is built from 14 residues. The chain has TRBV19 and TRBJ1-6; D is perhaps TRBD1 (6 bases). Material: PBMCs. The clonotype originates from a human donor in good health (CMV status not recorded). Some clones in this sample may be carry-over from other donors' samples. CDR3 bases: TGTGCCAGTCGTCAGGGGACGAGTAATTCACCCCTCCACTTT. Its translation is CASRQGTSNSPLHF.